There are a few counts of the clone carrying this TCR beta chain. The data were taken from a study of blood T cells in healthy people across ages. Study overall: About one barcoded TCR beta cDNA was captured per two T cells.

A sample-barcoded 5' primer and a J-beta primer mix were used in a second PCR of about 6 to 12 cycles. Each sample provided no less than 2.5 million CDR3-containing paired-end reads. TCRdb ran MiXCR on the 5' RACE reads and lists one entry per CDR3 protein. The sample contains approximately 810,000 distinct CDR3 sequences, roughly 26% of which appear only once. With V trimmed by 1 base and J by 5 bases, 10 bases remained unmatched. The CDR3 is 18 residues long. Germline values: CDR1 SEHNR, CDR2 FQNEAQ (reference sequence). The receptor comes from a woman of 80 years or more in good health. V gene TRBV7-9 combines with J gene TRBJ2-2; 10 bases agree with TRBD2. The sample comprised blood. The CDR3: CASSLGASGGARTGELFF. The CDR3, as DNA: TGTGCCAGCAGCTTAGGAGCTAGCGGGGGAGCAAGGACCGGGGAGCTGTTTTTT.